The present entry profiles one T cell receptor (beta chain) with its context. The antigen is not known. The germline gives CDR1 SGHAT, CDR2 FQDESV (reference sequence). V was clipped by 5 bases and J by 0 bases, with 14 bases between them. CDR3 length equals 15 residues. This sample stems from a study of metastatic and nonmetastatic thyroid tumors. MiXCR was used by TCRdb to re-call the PCR reads. The sample has roughly 13,000 clones, around 28% seen once. No patient received treatment before thyroid surgery. Overall study results and limits: In both blood and tumor samples, TCR beta diversity was reported significantly higher for malignant than benign nodules.

Material for sequencing was tumor tissue. The clonotype was recovered from a female donor with papillary thyroid cancer or a benign thyroid nodule (not recorded which). Some clones in this sample may be carry-over from other donors' samples. V usage is TRBV11-1 and J usage is TRBJ2-7; D remains ambiguous. The CDR3 protein is CASSPSVGSSYEQYF. In nucleotides, the CDR3 is TGTGCCAGCAGCCCCAGTGTTGGCAGCTCCTACGAGCAGTACTTC. The entire variable domain, with the rest obtained from reference TRBV11-1 and TRBJ2-7, is as follows: EAEVAQSPRYKITEKSQAVAFWCDPISGHATLYWYRQILGQGPELLVQFQDESVVDDSQLPKDRFSAERLKGVDSTLKIQPAELGDSAMYLCASSPSVGSSYEQYFGPGTRLTVT.